The sequence of this TCR beta chain was determined in a study of T cell responses to AZD1222 COVID-19 vaccine. Using immunoSEQ multiplex PCR, the repertoire was profiled, and TCRdb retains in-frame clones only, with some absent. The sample holds about 54,000 clones, about 88% seen once. Second-dose timings of about 4 or about 12 weeks were pooled. The CDR3 runs to 17 residues. Germline CDR1 and CDR2: SGHRS and YFSETQ. Trimming shortened V by 0 bases and J by 6 bases, and 20 bases separated the two germline ends. This sequence joins TRBV5-1 and TRBJ2-3; D might be TRBD1 or TRBD2, each matching 6 bases. Sequences were derived from peripheral blood, sampled 28 days after the second AZD1222 dose. The receptor was derived from an adult who received the AZD1222 COVID-19 vaccine. In nucleotides, the CDR3 is TGCGCCAGCAGCTTGGCCCTCGGGGGCTTCCAAGTGGATACGCAGTATTTT. Translating it yields CASSLALGGFQVDTQYF.